The rows below give T cell receptor beta chains drawn from one sample of a study of T-cell memory formation after mild COVID-19. A single record per CDR3 protein comes from TCRdb applying MiXCR to the 5' RACE reads. The sample lists about 150,000 distinct CDR3 sequences; roughly 14% were seen once. Sequencing was done on a sample of PBMCs or a T cell subset sorted from them (not recorded which). The receptors here all came from an adult woman who had mild COVID-19 (a few samples of this study predate the infection). Cell type and time point are not known. Both conserved end residues are part of each CDR3. The D gene is left open where the match is weak. Size is omitted from some rows. Given values are once, few, many or a class for expanded clones.

J gene	D gene	CDR3 length	clone size	V gene	CDR3 DNA	CDR3 protein
TRBJ2-3	TRBD2	14	NA	TRBV15	TGTGCCACCAGCAGAGATCTAGCGGGGGAGACCCAGTACTTT	CATSRDLAGETQYF
TRBJ2-5	TRBD2	15	many	TRBV11-2	TGTGCCAGCAGCTTAGGTTCGACTAGCGGGGAGGTCCAGTACTTC	CASSLGSTSGEVQYF
TRBJ1-2	NA	13	NA	TRBV5-1	TGCGCCAGCAGCTTGAATGGTGTCTATGGCTACACCTTC	CASSLNGVYGYTF
TRBJ2-7	NA	13	few	TRBV24-1	TGTGCCACCAGTGGTGCTCGACACTACGAGCAGTACTTC	CATSGARHYEQYF
TRBJ1-4	NA	13	NA	TRBV13	TGTGCCAGCAGTTCGGACTCTAATGAAAAACTGTTTTTT	CASSSDSNEKLFF
TRBJ2-7	NA	16	few	TRBV5-1	TGCGCCAGCAGCTTGTCTTCCGACACCTATTCCTACGAGCAGTACTTC	CASSLSSDTYSYEQYF
TRBJ2-1	NA	15	few	TRBV4-3	TGCGCCAGCAGCCAAGAACGGGCTACTTACAATGAGCAGTTCTTC	CASSQERATYNEQFF
TRBJ1-1	TRBD1	16	NA	TRBV4-2	TGTGCCAGCAGCCAATCAACAGGGGACCTTTTCACTGAAGCTTTCTTT	CASSQSTGDLFTEAFF
TRBJ2-3	TRBD2	18	few	TRBV27	TGTGCCAGCAGTCTTACACCGGGACTAGTTCTTCGCACAGATACGCAGTATTTT	CASSLTPGLVLRTDTQYF
TRBJ2-1	NA	17	few	TRBV6-6	TGTGCCAGCAGACCCTCTGGACGGCCGAGCTCCTACAATGAGCAGTTCTTC	CASRPSGRPSSYNEQFF
TRBJ2-1	NA	16	few	TRBV18	TGTGCCAGCTCGCCGGAGGGACAACCCTCCTACAATGAGCAGTTCTTC	CASSPEGQPSYNEQFF
TRBJ2-5	NA	12	many	TRBV7-9	TGTGCCAGCAGCTTAGCGTTGGAGACCCAGTACTTC	CASSLALETQYF
TRBJ2-1	NA	13	NA	TRBV7-9	TGTGCCAGCAGCTCGACTCGGGGGAATGAGCAGTTCTTC	CASSSTRGNEQFF
TRBJ2-4	NA	20	many	TRBV12-3/TRBV12-4	TGTGCCAGCAGTTCCCGGGGCCCACTTTTTGGGAGACTAGCCAAAAACATTCAGTACTTC	CASSSRGPLFGRLAKNIQYF
TRBJ2-7	NA	17	few	TRBV7-8	TGTGCCAGCAGCTCCGCCCTCGCCGGGGACGAGTCCTACGAGCAGTACTTC	CASSSALAGDESYEQYF
TRBJ2-1	NA	16	NA	TRBV21-1	TGTGCCAGCAGCAAAGGTCGGGCGGGAGGTTACAATGAGCAGTTCTTC	CASSKGRAGGYNEQFF
TRBJ2-3	NA	13	NA	TRBV11-1	TGTGCCAGCAGCCTTACAGAAAGAGATACGCAGTATTTT	CASSLTERDTQYF